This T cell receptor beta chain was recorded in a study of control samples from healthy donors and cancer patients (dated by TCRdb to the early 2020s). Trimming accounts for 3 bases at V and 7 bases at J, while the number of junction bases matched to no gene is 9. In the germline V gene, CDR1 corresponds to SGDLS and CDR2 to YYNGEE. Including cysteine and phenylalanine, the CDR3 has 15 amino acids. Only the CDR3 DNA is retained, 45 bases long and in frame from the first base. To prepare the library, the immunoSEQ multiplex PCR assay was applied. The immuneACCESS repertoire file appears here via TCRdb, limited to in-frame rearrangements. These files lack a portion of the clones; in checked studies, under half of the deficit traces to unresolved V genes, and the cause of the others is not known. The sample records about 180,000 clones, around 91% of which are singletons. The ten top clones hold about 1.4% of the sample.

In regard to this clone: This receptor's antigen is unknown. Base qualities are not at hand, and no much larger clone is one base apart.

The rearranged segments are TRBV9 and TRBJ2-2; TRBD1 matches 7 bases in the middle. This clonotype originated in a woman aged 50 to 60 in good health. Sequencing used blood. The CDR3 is CASSARQGVHGELFF. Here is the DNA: TGTGCCAGCAGCGCCCGACAGGGAGTCCACGGGGAGCTGTTTTTT.